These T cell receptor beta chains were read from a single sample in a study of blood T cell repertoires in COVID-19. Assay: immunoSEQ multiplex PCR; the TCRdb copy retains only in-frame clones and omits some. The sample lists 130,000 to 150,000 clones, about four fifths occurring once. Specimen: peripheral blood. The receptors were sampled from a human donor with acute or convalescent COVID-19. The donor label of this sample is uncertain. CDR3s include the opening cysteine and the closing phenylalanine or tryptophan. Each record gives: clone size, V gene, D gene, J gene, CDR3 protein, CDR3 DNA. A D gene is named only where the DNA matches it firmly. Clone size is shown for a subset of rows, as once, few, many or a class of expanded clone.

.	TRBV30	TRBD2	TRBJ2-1	CARQSSGVVNEQFF	TGTGCCCGCCAATCTAGCGGGGTGGTTAATGAGCAGTTCTTC
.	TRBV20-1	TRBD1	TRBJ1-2	CSAFDRGSYTF	TGCAGTGCCTTCGACAGGGGGAGCTACACCTTC
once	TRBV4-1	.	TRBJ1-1	CASSPQAGTPEKNTEAFF	TGCGCCAGCAGCCCCCAGGCAGGGACACCCGAGAAGAACACTGAAGCTTTCTTT
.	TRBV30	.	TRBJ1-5	CAWSPGDHSNQPQHF	TGTGCCTGGAGCCCGGGGGACCATAGCAATCAGCCCCAGCATTTT
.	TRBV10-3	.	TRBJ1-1	CASRPGDHTEAFF	TGTGCATCGCGGCCAGGGGACCACACTGAAGCTTTCTTT
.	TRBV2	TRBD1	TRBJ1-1	CASSPGQLNTEAFF	TGTGCCAGCAGTCCGGGACAGCTGAACACTGAAGCTTTCTTT
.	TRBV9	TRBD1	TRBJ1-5	CASSVGGQPGHQPQHF	TGTGCCAGCAGCGTAGGGGGACAGCCGGGCCATCAGCCCCAGCATTTT
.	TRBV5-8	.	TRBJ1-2	CASRPQGPLNGYTF	TGTGCCAGCAGGCCACAGGGCCCCCTTAATGGCTACACCTTC
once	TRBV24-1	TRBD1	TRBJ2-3	CATSSGQGVQIWEDTQYF	TGTGCCACCAGTTCTGGACAGGGGGTACAGATATGGGAGGATACGCAGTATTTT
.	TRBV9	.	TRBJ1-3	CASSPYSGNTIYF	TGTGCCAGCAGCCCGTACTCTGGAAACACCATATATTTT
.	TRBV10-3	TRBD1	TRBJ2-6	CAISDGREKQGSPGANVLTF	TGTGCCATCAGTGACGGTCGGGAAAAACAGGGGTCCCCTGGGGCCAACGTCCTGACTTTC
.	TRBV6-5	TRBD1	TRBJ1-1	CASSYSGTGETEAFF	TGTGCCAGCAGTTACTCGGGGACAGGGGAAACTGAAGCTTTCTTT
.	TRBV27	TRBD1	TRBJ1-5	CASSSTSRGQNQPQHF	TGTGCCAGCAGTTCTACATCCAGGGGGCAGAATCAGCCCCAGCATTTT
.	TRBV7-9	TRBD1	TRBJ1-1	CASSGYRGLNTEAFF	TGTGCCAGCAGCGGATACAGGGGGCTGAACACTGAAGCTTTCTTT
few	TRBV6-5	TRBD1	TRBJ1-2	CASSFFRQGRSGYTF	TGTGCCAGCAGTTTCTTTCGACAGGGGAGGAGTGGCTACACCTTC
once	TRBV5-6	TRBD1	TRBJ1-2	CASSSGQGRVNYGYTF	TGTGCCAGCAGCTCTGGACAGGGCAGGGTGAACTATGGCTACACCTTC
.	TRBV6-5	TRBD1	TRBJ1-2	CASWDRLGYTF	TGTGCCAGCTGGGACAGGCTGGGCTACACCTTC
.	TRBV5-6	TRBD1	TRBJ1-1	CASSLEQVRGQGEAFF	TGTGCCAGCAGCTTGGAGCAGGTTCGGGGACAGGGTGAAGCTTTCTTT
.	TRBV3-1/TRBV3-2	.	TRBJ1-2	CASSQDYRRANYGYTF	TGTGCCAGCAGCCAAGATTACAGGCGAGCTAACTATGGCTACACCTTC
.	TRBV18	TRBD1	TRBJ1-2	CASSPRTGKDGYTF	TGTGCCAGCTCACCTCGGACAGGGAAGGATGGCTACACCTTC
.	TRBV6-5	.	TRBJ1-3	CASSRDSNSGNTIYF	TGTGCCAGCAGTCGGGACTCCAACTCTGGAAACACCATATATTTT
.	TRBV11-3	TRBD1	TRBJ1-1	CASSSGQGTEAFF	TGTGCCAGCAGCTCGGGACAGGGCACTGAAGCTTTCTTT
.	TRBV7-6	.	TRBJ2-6	CASSLDVPSISSGANVLTF	TGTGCCAGCAGCTTAGATGTACCCTCGATCAGCTCTGGGGCCAACGTCCTGACTTTC
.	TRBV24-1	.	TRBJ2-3	CAVKGGARSDTQYF	TGTGCTGTAAAAGGGGGGGCGAGGTCAGATACGCAGTATTTT